The 8 T cell receptor beta chains presented below share a single source sample, sequenced in a study of cytomegalovirus exposure and HLA in healthy donors. Profiled with immunoSEQ multiplex PCR; TCRdb holds only in-frame clones, not every one. The sample gives about 130,000 clones, roughly 89% of which show up once; 2% is in the top ten. The sample consisted of PBMCs. Every receptor here comes from a woman aged 18-35 years in good health and CMV-seronegative.

CDR3 in DNA: TGTGCCAGTAGTAGAACAGGGGGACCCTACAATGAGCAGTTCTTC. Its protein is CASSRTGGPYNEQFF. This chain links TRBV19 with TRBJ2-1; 8 bases align to TRBD1. The V and J ends lost 4 bases and 2 bases, in that order; junction bases with no gene match: 4. Per germline, CDR1 LNHDA and CDR2 SQIVND (reference sequence). The CDR3 length is 15 residues.

The rearrangement links TRBV30 to TRBJ2-3, with TRBD2 matching over 13 bases. The CDR3 extends over 15 amino acids. Trimming took 4 bases from V and 7 from J; bases not matched to a gene: 8. Germline V gene lookup returns CDR1 GTSNPN and CDR2 SVGIG (reference sequence). The CDR3: CAWMSGLAGVNTQYF. The CDR3 DNA reads as TGTGCCTGGATGTCCGGACTAGCGGGAGTTAATACGCAGTATTTT.

The chain has TRBV2 and TRBJ2-1, with 7 positions matching TRBD2. This CDR3 is 15 amino acids long. V lost 2 bases, J lost 12 bases, and 13 bases stayed unmatched. The germline V gene encodes CDR1 SNHLY and CDR2 FYNNEI. The CDR3 region is CASSERASGNTLQFF. DNA of the CDR3: TGTGCCAGCAGTGAACGGGCTAGCGGAAATACATTGCAGTTCTTC.

J is TRBJ1-1 and V is TRBV7-9; D not resolved. Germline V gene sequence: CDR1 SEHNR, CDR2 FQNEAQ (reference sequence). The V gene lost 5 bases and the J gene lost 12 bases, with 10 bases spanning the gap. The CDR3 has 10 residues. The CDR3, as DNA: TGTGCCAGCAGCCCCCGTGAGACTTTCTTT. Its translation: CASSPRETFF.

The chain carries TRBV5-1 and TRBJ2-3, with a tentative D call TRBD2 (5 bases). Trimming left V 2 bases short and J 0 bases short, with 13 bases between. CDR3 length: 16 residues. CDR1 is SGHRS and CDR2 is YFSETQ in the germline V gene. Here the CDR3 DNA reads TGCGCCAGCAGCTTCCGGGGAAGCCGGAGCACAGATACGCAGTATTTT. Amino acid sequence: CASSFRGSRSTDTQYF.

The chain recombines TRBV5-6 with TRBJ1-4, with a possible D match to TRBD1 (5 bases). V was cut by 2 bases and J by 7 bases, with 15 bases left in between. Germline V gene data show CDR1 as SGHDT and CDR2 as YYEEEE. The CDR3 runs 15 residues. The CDR3 here is CASSLRQIGIEKLFF. For the CDR3, the DNA is TGTGCCAGCAGCTTAAGACAGATTGGTATTGAAAAACTGTTTTTT.

The chain recombines TRBV27 with TRBJ2-1, with 8 bases identical to TRBD1. The length of the CDR3 is 14 residues. The junction had 12 bases not matched to a gene; V was cut back by 7 bases and J by 10 bases. CDR1 MNHEY and CDR2 SMNVEV come from the germline V gene (reference sequence). CDR3 region: CASKPDRAYYEQFF. Written as DNA, the CDR3 is TGTGCCAGCAAACCGGACAGGGCGTACTACGAGCAGTTCTTC.

This chain joins TRBV11-2 and TRBJ2-7; D uncertain. The germline V and J ends were trimmed by 6 bases and 2 bases, with 17 bases remaining between them. CDR3 length: 15 amino acids. In germline, CDR1 is SGHAT, CDR2 FQNNGV. The CDR3 DNA reads TGTGCCAGCAGTTCTGCCCTTTTAAGCCCCTACGAGCAGTACTTC. Translating gives CASSSALLSPYEQYF.